This T cell receptor beta chain appears in the sequencing data of a study of early T cells in non-severe SARS-CoV-2 infection. TCRdb re-derived calls from the 5' RACE reads in MiXCR, one entry per CDR3 protein. The sample includes fewer than 100,000 distinct CDR3 sequences, around 13% of them seen just once. Germline-derived CDR1 and CDR2 are DFQATT and SNEGSKA (reference sequence). The CDR3 spans 16 residues. The ends lost 3 bases at V and 4 bases at J; junction bases unmatched: 11. This clonotype was seen repeatedly, ten times or more. The origin of this receptor is an adult who was a healthcare worker with PCR-confirmed SARS-CoV-2 infection or an uninfected control (not recorded which). The source material was whole blood. V is TRBV20-1 and J is TRBJ2-3; 9 bases fit TRBD2. The CDR3 sequence: CSARSLASGAADTQYF. CDR3 DNA: TGCAGTGCTAGGTCCCTTGCTAGCGGGGCCGCAGATACGCAGTATTTT.